This TCR beta chain is drawn from a study of blood T cell repertoires in COVID-19. Study-level background: Sites in the United States, Italy and Spain provided acute and convalescent COVID-19 samples. The analysed material was cDNA or gDNA that came from T cells, B-cell-depleted T cells, or PBMCs.

Original handling: Estimation of nucleated cell counts was performed using reference gene primer amplification. Profiling relied on immunoSEQ multiplex PCR, and the TCRdb table lists in-frame clones only, not all of them. V and J calls and clone size are those listed in that table; D and trimming were worked out from the DNA. The sample has about 52,000 clones; roughly 84% are singletons. The germline V gene encodes CDR1 SEHNR and CDR2 FQNEAQ (reference sequence). Between the trimmed V and J ends, which lost 0 bases and 6 bases, there was a span of 9 bases. This CDR3 region has 14 residues. The sequence derives from a human donor with active COVID-19. The donor label of this sample is uncertain. V and J are TRBV7-9 and TRBJ1-5, with D perhaps TRBD1 (5 bases). The sequenced material came from peripheral blood. Here the CDR3 reads CASSLAGDGQPQHF. CDR3 nucleotides: TGTGCCAGCAGCTTAGCAGGGGATGGTCAGCCCCAGCATTTT.